The 16 T cell receptor beta chains below were found in one sample sequenced in a study of blood T cell repertoires in COVID-19. The protocol was immunoSEQ multiplex PCR, while the TCRdb copy is restricted to in-frame clones and leaves out a portion. The repertoire holds 250,000 or so clones, with around four fifths as singletons. Sequenced material: peripheral blood. The receptor source for this set is a woman aged 60-70 years with active or convalescent COVID-19.

This sequence joins TRBV9 and TRBJ2-3; 10 nucleotides match TRBD1. The CDR3 is 16 residues long. V dropped 3 bases and J dropped 2; count of bases not matched to a gene: 6. CDR1 and CDR2 (germline): SGDLS, YYNGEE. CDR3: CASSATGGTITDTQYF. CDR3 DNA sequence: TGTGCCAGCAGCGCGACAGGGGGCACTATCACAGATACGCAGTATTTT.

V is TRBV19 and J is TRBJ2-5; TRBD1 aligns across 7 bases. Germline V gene data show CDR1 as LNHDA and CDR2 as SQIVND (reference sequence). Trimming at V came to 7 bases and at J to 3 bases, leaving 5 bases not matched to a gene. The CDR3 runs 13 residues. The CDR3 region is CASTGTEKETQYF. For the CDR3, the DNA is TGTGCCAGTACCGGGACAGAGAAAGAGACCCAGTACTTC.

CDR3 protein: CASRIRLAGGGETQYF. The CDR3 nucleotides read TGTGCCAGCAGGATAAGACTAGCGGGAGGAGGTGAGACCCAGTACTTC. This chain uses TRBV2 with TRBJ2-5; 13 bases are shared with TRBD2. Germline CDR1 reads SNHLY; CDR2 reads FYNNEI. The J segment lost 5 bases and the V segment lost 6 bases, leaving 9 bases of the junction unmatched. The CDR3 sequence is 16 residues long.

Here the CDR3 reads CASSASGIQDTQYF. The CDR3 DNA reads as TGTGCCAGCTCGGCTAGCGGGATTCAAGATACGCAGTATTTT. The J gene is TRBJ2-3, the V gene TRBV18, with 9 bases that match TRBD2. V lost 6 bases to trimming and J lost 5 bases; unmatched junction nucleotides: 6. The CDR3 loop spans 14 amino acids. Germline CDR1 and CDR2: KGHSH and LQKENI. The full variable domain, rest sourced from reference TRBV18 and TRBJ2-3, is NAGVMQNPRHLVRRRGQEARLRCSPMKGHSHVYWYRQLPEEGLKFMVYLQKENIIDESGMPKERFSAEFPKEGPSILRIQQVVRGDSAAYFCASSASGIQDTQYFGPGTRLTVL.

The chain combines TRBV28 with TRBJ2-7; 15 nucleotides match TRBD2. V was clipped by 6 bases and J by 7 bases; unmatched bases: 4. The germline CDR1 and CDR2 sequences are MDHEN and SYDVKM. The CDR3 sequence is 14 residues long. Written as DNA, the CDR3 is TGTGCCAGCAGACGGACTAGCGGGGGGGGAGAGCAGTACTTC. It specifies CASRRTSGGGEQYF. The variable domain in full, completed from reference TRBV28 and TRBJ2-7, reads DVKVTQSSRYLVKRTGEKVFLECVQDMDHENMFWYRQDPGLGLRLIYFSYDVKMKEKGDIPEGYSVSREKKERFSLILESASTNQTSMYLCASRRTSGGGEQYFGPGTRLTVT.

This clone was detected only a few times. This chain connects TRBV7-9 to TRBJ2-1; 10 bases are shared with TRBD2. V lost 1 base, J lost 10 bases, and 10 bases stayed unmatched. CDR3 length: 16 amino acids. Germline CDR1 and CDR2: SEHNR and FQNEAQ (reference sequence). CDR3 DNA sequence: TGTGCCAGCAGCTTAGTCGGCCTAGCGGGAGAGGGGGAGCAGTTCTTC. Translated: CASSLVGLAGEGEQFF.

The table lists this clone with a few counts. The rearrangement joins TRBV2 to TRBJ1-5, with D perhaps TRBD1 (5 bases). CDR1 and CDR2 (germline): SNHLY, FYNNEI. The CDR3 length is 15 residues. Between the trimmed V and J ends, which lost 6 bases and 0 bases, there was a span of 12 bases. CDR3 in amino acids: CASRPDRYSNQPQHF. CDR3 in DNA: TGTGCCAGCAGACCCGACAGATATAGCAATCAGCCCCAGCATTTT.

The rearrangement uses TRBV20-1 and TRBJ2-1; 9 nucleotides match TRBD1. J lost 0 bases, V lost 3 bases, and 3 bases had no gene match. CDR3 length: 15 residues. Germline loops: CDR1 DFQATT, CDR2 SNEGSKA (reference sequence). The CDR3 is CSASPDRGSYNEQFF. For the CDR3, the DNA is TGCAGTGCTAGTCCGGACAGGGGCTCCTACAATGAGCAGTTCTTC.

J is TRBJ1-5 and V is TRBV30, with TRBD1 as a possible D gene (5 bases). The V gene lost 0 bases and the J gene lost 0 bases, with 12 bases spanning the gap. This CDR3 has 16 residues. In germline, CDR1 is GTSNPN, CDR2 SVGIG (reference sequence). CDR3 DNA sequence: TGTGCCTGGAGTGTAGGGGCAGGGTATAGCAATCAGCCCCAGCATTTT. Translated, it gives CAWSVGAGYSNQPQHF.

J is TRBJ2-7 and V is TRBV6-5; D is possibly TRBD2 (7 bases). Trimming shortened V by 6 bases and J by 7 bases, and 22 bases separated the two germline ends. The CDR3 runs 15 residues. Germline-derived CDR1 and CDR2 are MNHEY and SVGAGI. For the CDR3, the DNA is TGTGCCAGCAGCCCCGACGGGGGGCGAATACGGGAGCAGTACGTC. Its translation is CASSPDGGRIREQYV.

This chain joins TRBV19 and TRBJ2-7, with D possibly TRBD2 on 6 matching bases. This CDR3 is 15 amino acids long. Trimming pared 4 bases from V and 0 bases from J, leaving 13 bases between. CDR1 is LNHDA and CDR2 is SQIVND in the germline V gene (reference sequence). As DNA, the CDR3 is TGTGCCAGTAGTAACGGGGCCGGGGGCTCCTACGAGCAGTACTTC. Amino acid sequence: CASSNGAGGSYEQYF.

This chain uses TRBV5-1 with TRBJ2-3; 12 bases agree with TRBD2. CDR1 SGHRS and CDR2 YFSETQ come from the germline V gene. V dropped 3 bases and J dropped 6; count of bases not matched to a gene: 5. The CDR3 length is 15 residues. The CDR3 DNA reads as TGCGCCAGCAGCTCGCAAGGGACTAGCGGGGATACGCAGTATTTT. Its translation is CASSSQGTSGDTQYF.

Concerning this clone itself: Other DNA sequences of this sample code for an identical CDR3. The gene calls are TRBV6-6 and TRBJ1-2, with 8 bases identical to TRBD1. This CDR3 has 14 amino acids. Germline CDR1 reads MNHNY; CDR2 reads SVGAGI (reference sequence). With 0 bases clipped from V and 6 bases from J, the junction kept 3 bases outside the gene matches. The CDR3 protein is CASSYSDRGDGYTF. The CDR3 nucleotides are TGTGCCAGCAGTTACTCCGACAGGGGCGATGGCTACACCTTC.

This clone has only one observation. The rearrangement links TRBV6-6 to TRBJ2-1; 8 bases agree with TRBD2. Germline V gene sequence: CDR1 MNHNY, CDR2 SVGAGI (reference sequence). The CDR3 totals 14 residues. J lost 2 bases, V lost 4 bases, and 1 base had no gene match. The CDR3 protein is CASSLLAAYNEQFF. CDR3 bases: TGTGCCAGCAGTTTACTAGCGGCCTACAATGAGCAGTTCTTC.

The V gene is TRBV7-6, the J gene TRBJ2-1; TRBD2 is a possible D gene (5 bases). The CDR3 is 17 residues long. Trimming removed 3 bases at V and 6 bases at J, with 21 bases between. The germline V gene has CDR1 SGHVS and CDR2 FNYEAQ. The CDR3 loop is CASSFRSGSRWGNEQFF. The CDR3 DNA reads as TGTGCCAGCAGCTTTCGTTCGGGGTCCCGGTGGGGCAATGAGCAGTTCTTC.

The chain employs TRBV30 and TRBJ2-2; TRBD2 matches at 14 bases. The CDR3 loop spans 15 amino acids. V was pared by 5 bases and J by 7 bases, with 6 bases of the junction left unmatched. Germline CDR1 and CDR2: GTSNPN and SVGIG (reference sequence). DNA of the CDR3: TGTGCCTGGTCGGGACTAGCGGGAGCCGGCGGGGAGCTGTTTTTT. This gives the protein CAWSGLAGAGGELFF.